Each of the 14 T cell receptor beta chains below was sequenced from the same sample in a study of OX40 agonist ivuxolimab in advanced cancers. Clones were read by immunoSEQ multiplex PCR, and TCRdb kept only the in-frame ones, dropping some. This table has over 70,000 clones, 80% to 90% appearing once. Here the sequenced sample was CD4+ or CD8+ T cells sorted from blood, taken in a trial of the OX40 agonist ivuxolimab. These receptors all come from an adult with an advanced solid tumor such as melanoma, head and neck, liver or kidney cancer.

The V and J genes are TRBV5-4 and TRBJ2-3, with 7 bases matching TRBD1. V shed 4 bases and J 1 base; nucleotides not matched to a gene: 12. Looked up from germline, CDR1 is SGHNT and CDR2 is YYREEE (reference sequence). The CDR3 contains 17 residues. The CDR3 protein is CASSAPGQRTGTDTQYF. CDR3 bases: TGTGCCAGCAGCGCCCCGGGACAGAGGACAGGCACAGATACGCAGTATTTT.

The sample holds a few counts of this clone. The genes are TRBV19 and TRBJ1-2; D ambiguous. Trimming removed 4 bases at V and 7 bases at J, with 7 bases between. The CDR3 covers 11 residues. Germline assignment: CDR1 LNHDA and CDR2 SQIVND (reference sequence). CDR3 sequence reads: CASSTVLGYTF. The CDR3 DNA reads as TGTGCCAGTAGTACAGTCCTTGGCTACACCTTC.

This clone showed up just a few times. This chain connects TRBV9 to TRBJ1-6, with D uncertain. Germline CDR1 SGDLS, CDR2 YYNGEE. V was clipped by 3 bases and J by 9 bases, with 19 bases between them. The CDR3 is 16 residues long. In DNA form, the CDR3 reads TGTGCCAGCAGCGGAGCCCGGGCCGGGAGGAGTTCACCCCTCCACTTT. Translating gives CASSGARAGRSSPLHF. Supplemented by reference TRBV9 and TRBJ1-6, the full variable domain reads DSGVTQTPKHLITATGQRVTLRCSPRSGDLSVYWYQQSLDQGLQFLIQYYNGEERAKGNILERFSAQQFPDLHSELNLSSLELGDSALYFCASSGARAGRSSPLHFGNGTRLTVT.

This chain's CDR3 is CASSPRAGGEETQYF. For the CDR3, the DNA is TGTGCCAGTAGTCCCCGGGCAGGGGGTGAAGAGACCCAGTACTTC. The chain recombines TRBV19 with TRBJ2-5; 7 bases map to TRBD1. The CDR3 totals 15 residues. Germline loops: CDR1 LNHDA, CDR2 SQIVND (reference sequence). V lost 5 bases, J lost 3 bases, and 9 bases stayed unmatched.

This chain connects TRBV10-3 to TRBJ1-4; 10 bases match TRBD1. The CDR3 sequence is 16 residues long. The V gene end was trimmed by 2 bases and the J gene end by 7 bases; junction bases not matched to a gene: 7. Germline CDR1 and CDR2: ENHRY and SYGVKD. For the CDR3, the DNA is TGTGCCATCAGTGAGACCTCCGGGACAGGGGCTGAAAAACTGTTTTTT. It codes for CAISETSGTGAEKLFF.

The J gene is TRBJ2-2, the V gene TRBV30; D might be TRBD1 or TRBD2, each matching 5 bases. The CDR3 covers 14 residues. Germline V CDR1 and CDR2: GTSNPN, SVGIG (reference sequence). Deletions cut 4 bases from V and 5 bases from J, with 14 bases between. CDR3 amino acids: CAWTGGYGTGELFF. The CDR3 DNA follows: TGTGCCTGGACTGGGGGTTACGGGACCGGGGAGCTGTTTTTT.

This clone was detected only once. This chain links TRBV19 with TRBJ1-2, with D maybe TRBD1 (6 bases). The CDR3 runs 15 residues. CDR1 and CDR2 from the germline V gene are LNHDA and SQIVND (reference sequence). V lost 5 bases and J lost 3, with 16 bases in between. In DNA, the CDR3 is TGTGCCAGTAGTTCTTGGGACATTAGAGACTATGGCTACACCTTC. The encoded protein is CASSSWDIRDYGYTF. The full variable domain, completed using reference TRBV19 and TRBJ1-2, is DGGITQSPKYLFRKEGQNVTLSCEQNLNHDAMYWYRQDPGQGLRLIYYSQIVNDFQKGDIAEGYSVSREKKESFPLTVTSAQKNPTAFYLCASSSWDIRDYGYTFGSGTRLTVV.

CDR3: CASSPRGAGRNEQFF. The CDR3 DNA reads TGTGCCAGCAGCCCACGGGGGGCGGGACGGAATGAGCAGTTCTTC. V gene TRBV9 combines with J gene TRBJ2-1; D is possibly TRBD2 (7 bases). Germline CDR1 reads SGDLS; CDR2 reads YYNGEE. The CDR3 sequence is 15 residues long. Deletions cut 4 bases from V and 7 bases from J, with 18 bases between.

This clone was counted a single time. The chain has TRBV7-3 and TRBJ2-3; D remains ambiguous. CDR1 SGHTA and CDR2 FQGTGA come from the germline V gene. V lost 1 base and J lost 0, with 8 bases in between. There are 15 residues in the CDR3. CDR3 in DNA: TGTGCCAGCAGCTTAATGGGTACTAGCACAGATACGCAGTATTTT. Protein product: CASSLMGTSTDTQYF.

The V gene is TRBV7-9, the J gene TRBJ1-3; the D is unclear. The ends were cut back, 1 base at V and 0 bases at J, with 4 bases in the middle. Germline V gene lookup returns CDR1 SEHNR and CDR2 FQNEAQ (reference sequence). CDR3 length equals 14 residues. This CDR3 is CASSLGSSGNTIYF. The CDR3 coding sequence is TGTGCCAGCAGCTTAGGTAGCTCTGGAAACACCATATATTTT.

This rearrangement joins TRBV29-1 to TRBJ1-4, with 8 nucleotides matching TRBD1. V gave up 6 bases and J gave up 7 bases; unmatched junction bases: 10. The CDR3 runs 14 residues. Germline values: CDR1 SQVTM, CDR2 ANQGSEA. The CDR3 sequence: CSVYPGDRGEKLFF. CDR3 DNA sequence: TGCAGCGTGTATCCGGGTGACAGGGGTGAAAAACTGTTTTTT.

The CDR3 protein is CASSPRGAPKETEAFF. CDR3 DNA sequence: TGTGCCAGCTCACCCCGGGGGGCCCCAAAGGAGACTGAAGCTTTCTTT. The rearrangement joins TRBV18 to TRBJ1-1; D perhaps matches TRBD1 (6 bases). The CDR3 length is 16 residues. Deletions cut 3 bases from V and 5 bases from J, with 19 bases between. Per germline, CDR1 KGHSH and CDR2 LQKENI.

The chain combines TRBV10-2 with TRBJ2-1, with TRBD1 matching 8 bases. The germline V gene encodes CDR1 WSHSY and CDR2 SAAADI. J gave up 2 bases and V 1 base, and 1 base lay outside the gene matches. CDR3 length: 15 amino acids. The CDR3 loop reads CASSELDRAYNEQFF. The CDR3, as DNA: TGCGCCAGCAGTGAGTTGGACAGGGCCTACAATGAGCAGTTCTTC.

The rearrangement joins TRBV6-5 to TRBJ1-4; D is possibly TRBD1 (5 bases). The CDR3 runs to 14 residues. V dropped 6 bases and J dropped 8 bases, with 16 bases sitting between them. The germline gives CDR1 MNHEY, CDR2 SVGAGI. The CDR3 DNA reads TGTGCCAGCAGCCCAGGGCTTTCCACCGAAAAACTGTTTTTT. Encoded protein: CASSPGLSTEKLFF.